A single sample gave rise to the 24 T cell receptor beta chains below, sequenced in a study of Ad26.COV2.S vaccination and SARS-CoV-2 variants. Data came from immunoSEQ multiplex PCR; TCRdb stores just in-frame clones and leaves some out. The profile shows 300,000 to 450,000 clones, about 92% of them singletons. The sequences come from peripheral blood, collected after recovery from COVID-19. These receptors were collected from a human donor who had recovered from COVID-19.

The chain's CDR3 is CASSQGRLAGVTHEQFF. The DNA for the CDR3 is TGTGCCAGCAGCCAAGGCCGACTAGCGGGGGTAACCCATGAGCAGTTCTTC. The chain has TRBV3-1 (or the pseudogene TRBV3-2) and TRBJ2-1; TRBD2 agrees at 12 bases. The V gene's germline CDR1 is LGHDT and CDR2 YNNKEL (reference sequence). This CDR3 is 17 amino acids long. The V segment lost 1 base and the J segment 8 bases; nucleotides outside the gene matches: 9.

The J gene is TRBJ2-7, the V gene TRBV11-2; the D gene is possibly TRBD2 (5 bases). Germline assignment: CDR1 SGHAT and CDR2 FQNNGV. This CDR3 has 15 residues. Trimming took off 4 bases at V and 2 bases at J, with 15 bases between the two ends. The CDR3 reads CASSSPGTAAYEQYF. Here the CDR3 DNA reads TGTGCCAGCAGCTCTCCGGGAACCGCGGCCTACGAGCAGTACTTC.

The chain is built from TRBV9 and TRBJ1-1, with D tentatively TRBD1 (5 bases). The CDR3 totals 15 residues. Germline assignment: CDR1 SGDLS and CDR2 YYNGEE. V was trimmed by 0 bases and J by 1 base, leaving 10 bases between them. CDR3 in amino acids: CASSVAGARNTEAFF. CDR3 nucleotides: TGTGCCAGCAGCGTAGCTGGGGCCAGGAACACTGAAGCTTTCTTT.

The rearrangement joins TRBV7-2 to TRBJ1-1; TRBD1 might be the D (5 bases). The V end lost 2 bases, the J end lost 0 bases, and 19 bases lay between the germline ends. The CDR3 is 18 residues long. Germline values: CDR1 SGHTA, CDR2 FQGNSA. CDR3 nucleotide sequence: TGTGCCAGCAGCTTATGGGCCGGGACTCGGGCCATGAACACTGAAGCTTTCTTT. It is translated as CASSLWAGTRAMNTEAFF.

This clone was counted once. This chain connects TRBV2 to TRBJ2-5; D gene unclear. The V end lost 0 bases, the J end lost 6 bases, and 8 bases lay between the germline ends. The germline V gene has CDR1 SNHLY and CDR2 FYNNEI. The CDR3 runs 13 residues. The CDR3 reads CASSEASRKTQYF. CDR3 nucleotides: TGTGCCAGCAGTGAAGCCAGCAGGAAGACCCAGTACTTC. Full variable domain (outside the CDR3, taken from reference TRBV2 and TRBJ2-5): EPEVTQTPSHQVTQMGQEVILRCVPISNHLYFYWYRQILGQKVEFLVSFYNNEISEKSEIFDDQFSVERPDGSNFTLKIRSTKLEDSAMYFCASSEASRKTQYFGPGTRLLVL.

This chain uses TRBV12-5 with TRBJ1-1, with unresolved D. The length of the CDR3 is 13 residues. Trimming took 8 bases from V and 1 from J, leaving 11 bases between them. The germline gives CDR1 LGHNT, CDR2 FRNRAP. CDR3 bases: TGTGCTAGTAGCCTCCTCTGGAACACTGAAGCTTTCTTT. This codes for CASSLLWNTEAFF.

The chain combines TRBV29-1 with TRBJ2-7; possible D gene TRBD1, 5 bases. Trimming took off 0 bases at V and 3 bases at J, with 15 bases between the two ends. There are 15 residues in the CDR3. CDR1 is SQVTM, CDR2 ANQGSEA, per germline. The CDR3 nucleotides read TGCAGCGTTGAAGAAGTACAGGAGAAAAACTACGAGCAGTACTTC. This gives the protein CSVEEVQEKNYEQYF.

The gene calls are TRBV11-2 and TRBJ2-7; D remains ambiguous. The length of the CDR3 is 14 residues. Trimming pared 5 bases from V and 3 bases from J, leaving 14 bases between. In germline, CDR1 is SGHAT, CDR2 FQNNGV. The CDR3 coding sequence is TGTGCCAGCAGCACCGGGCGTGGCTACTACGAGCAGTACTTC. This sequence encodes CASSTGRGYYEQYF.

This chain connects TRBV7-8 to TRBJ1-5, with unresolved D. V shed 0 bases and J shed 3 bases, with 12 bases lying between them. The germline CDR1 and CDR2 sequences are SGHVS and FQNEAQ. The CDR3 runs 16 residues. The CDR3 region has the DNA TGTGCCAGCAGCTTAGCCGGGCAGGTCCACAATCAGCCCCAGCATTTT. It is translated as CASSLAGQVHNQPQHF.

The rearrangement uses TRBV4-1 and TRBJ1-1, with D tentatively TRBD1 (5 bases). Germline V gene sequence: CDR1 MGHRA, CDR2 YSYEKL. This CDR3 region has 15 residues. Trimming took off 1 base at V and 7 bases at J, with 16 bases between the two ends. CDR3 region: CASSQGAGVEDEAFF. In DNA, the CDR3 is TGCGCCAGCAGCCAAGGGGCGGGGGTTGAGGATGAAGCTTTCTTT.

The rearrangement links TRBV7-9 to TRBJ1-1, with D possibly TRBD1 on 6 matching bases. CDR3 length: 15 residues. Germline V gene lookup returns CDR1 SEHNR and CDR2 FQNEAQ (reference sequence). V shed 0 bases and J shed 1 base, with 9 bases lying between them. Written as DNA, the CDR3 is TGTGCCAGCAGCTTAGCCGGACAGCCGAACACTGAAGCTTTCTTT. This translates into CASSLAGQPNTEAFF.

The V call is TRBV10-2, the J call TRBJ2-3; D call uncertain. The CDR3 is 14 amino acids. V was cut by 2 bases and J by 2 bases, with 8 bases left in between. CDR1 and CDR2 from the germline V gene are WSHSY and SAAADI. The CDR3 nucleotides read TGCGCCAGCAGTGAGGGCTCCTCCACAGATACGCAGTATTTT. Translating gives CASSEGSSTDTQYF.

The chain combines TRBV14 with TRBJ1-1; the match to TRBD1 covers 10 bases. V trimming: 3 bases; J trimming: 1 base; junction bases outside the gene matches: 2. Per germline, CDR1 SGHDN and CDR2 FVKESK. The CDR3 sequence is 15 residues long. This chain's CDR3 is CASSHWTGGNTEAFF. The CDR3, as DNA: TGTGCCAGCAGCCATTGGACAGGGGGGAACACTGAAGCTTTCTTT.

The chain carries TRBV4-1 and TRBJ2-3, with a tentative D call TRBD2 (7 bases). This CDR3 comprises 19 residues. Trimming removed 2 bases at V and 1 base at J, with 22 bases between. Germline CDR1 reads MGHRA; CDR2 reads YSYEKL. The CDR3 protein is CASSQFLYPGGRGTDTQYF. The DNA of the CDR3 is TGCGCCAGCAGCCAATTCCTATACCCCGGGGGGCGGGGCACAGATACGCAGTATTTT.

V is TRBV4-1 and J is TRBJ2-5; the match to TRBD2 covers 11 bases. The germline CDR1 and CDR2 sequences are MGHRA and YSYEKL. V shed 4 bases and J 5 bases; nucleotides not matched to a gene: 6. The CDR3 runs to 15 residues. CDR3 sequence: CASSPTTSGAETQYF. DNA of the CDR3: TGCGCCAGCAGCCCCACGACTAGCGGGGCTGAGACCCAGTACTTC.

This clone was observed a handful of times. The chain joins TRBV9 to TRBJ1-2; D unclear. Germline CDR1 is SGDLS and CDR2 is YYNGEE. With 3 bases removed from V and 6 bases from J, the gap between germline ends came to 3 bases. This CDR3 spans 10 amino acids. CDR3 protein: CASSGDGYTF. DNA for the CDR3: TGTGCCAGCAGCGGTGATGGCTACACCTTC.

The genes are TRBV4-1 and TRBJ2-2, with 9 bases aligning to TRBD2. Germline V gene data show CDR1 as MGHRA and CDR2 as YSYEKL. V shed 4 bases, J shed 5 bases, and the junction held 11 bases outside the gene matches. The CDR3 is 17 residues long. CDR3 sequence: CASSPIERGVETGELFF. The CDR3 DNA follows: TGCGCCAGCAGCCCCATCGAGCGGGGGGTAGAAACCGGGGAGCTGTTTTTT.

The chain uses TRBV15 and TRBJ2-4; possible D gene TRBD1, 5 bases. The length of the CDR3 is 13 residues. Germline V CDR1 and CDR2: LNHNV, YYDKDF (reference sequence). V was trimmed by 1 base and J by 8 bases, leaving 9 bases between them. The CDR3 region is CATSRVQGDIQYF. The CDR3 nucleotides are TGTGCCACCAGCAGAGTTCAGGGTGACATTCAGTACTTC.

CDR3 loop: CASSLQRASYGYTF. CDR3 DNA sequence: TGTGCCAGCAGCTTACAAAGGGCGTCCTATGGCTACACCTTC. The rearrangement links TRBV11-2 to TRBJ1-2, with D unresolved. The CDR3 consists of 14 residues. Germline V gene data show CDR1 as SGHAT and CDR2 as FQNNGV. Between the trimmed V and J ends, which lost 2 bases and 4 bases, there was a span of 11 bases.

The CDR3 is CASSLWGRNTEAFF. The CDR3 nucleotides are TGTGCCAGCAGTTTATGGGGTAGGAACACTGAAGCTTTCTTT. This sequence joins TRBV27 and TRBJ1-1; D is undetermined. The length of the CDR3 is 14 residues. V shed 1 base and J shed 1 base, with 7 bases lying between them. The V gene's germline CDR1 is MNHEY and CDR2 SMNVEV (reference sequence).

The CDR3 spells CASRLAGGPVNEQFF. The DNA of the CDR3 is TGTGCCAGCAGACTAGCGGGGGGGCCGGTGAATGAGCAGTTCTTC. This rearrangement joins TRBV6-5 to TRBJ2-1; 13 nucleotides agree with TRBD2. CDR3 length equals 15 residues. Unmatched junction bases numbered 6, after V lost 6 bases and J lost 7 bases. The V gene's germline CDR1 is MNHEY and CDR2 SVGAGI.

The chain joins TRBV20-1 to TRBJ1-1, with no clear D. The ends were cut back, 6 bases at V and 7 bases at J, with 12 bases in the middle. The CDR3 has 11 amino acids. CDR1 DFQATT and CDR2 SNEGSKA come from the germline V gene (reference sequence). In DNA, the CDR3 is TGCAGTGCCCAACCAGAGAGTGAAGCTTTCTTT. Translation gives CSAQPESEAFF.

The CDR3 nucleotides read TGTGCCAGCAGCCACTCCACAGCTGAAGCTTTCTTT. Its translation is CASSHSTAEAFF. J is TRBJ1-1 and V is TRBV7-8; no clear D. The CDR3 totals 12 residues. Deletions cut 5 bases from V and 6 bases from J, with 10 bases between. Germline CDR1 and CDR2: SGHVS and FQNEAQ.

This chain connects TRBV25-1 to TRBJ1-1; the D gene is possibly TRBD1 (5 bases). Germline CDR1 and CDR2: MGHDK and SYGVNS. The CDR3 is made up of 14 amino acids. V lost 8 bases and J lost 6, with 19 bases in between. The CDR3 loop reads CASQPPRGWPEAFF. CDR3 bases: TGTGCCAGCCAACCCCCACGGGGGTGGCCTGAAGCTTTCTTT.